These 19 T cell receptor beta chains were all obtained from the same sample, sequenced in a study of CD8+ T cells in alopecia areata. Following RNA extraction, reverse transcription yielded cDNA that acted as the sequencing template. The protocol was immunoSEQ multiplex PCR, while the TCRdb copy is restricted to in-frame clones and leaves out a portion. The data contain 180,000 or so clones, 51% of them singletons. The sample's treatment: oral pan-JAK inhibitor, 5-10 mg twice daily. The sample here was CD8+ T cells sorted from blood, taken around week 53, from a patient treated with tofacitinib. The source is a human donor with alopecia areata.

The rearrangement joins TRBV29-1 to TRBJ1-3; D is undetermined. There are 15 residues in the CDR3. The V gene lost 4 bases and the J gene lost 0 bases, with 13 bases spanning the gap. Germline V gene lookup returns CDR1 SQVTM and CDR2 ANQGSEA. This CDR3 reads CSVGEAVGSGNTIYF. CDR3 in DNA: TGCAGCGTTGGAGAGGCAGTAGGCTCTGGAAACACCATATATTTT.

This clone appeared a single time. The chain couples TRBV6-1 to TRBJ2-7; weak D call: TRBD1 (5 bases). The CDR3 totals 14 residues. From germline, CDR1 is MNHNS and CDR2 SASEGT. V lost 8 bases to trimming and J lost 2 bases, with 16 bases between them. The CDR3 reads CASLWTTPAYEQYF. The CDR3, as DNA: TGTGCCAGCCTCTGGACAACGCCAGCCTACGAGCAGTACTTC.

This clone was recorded a few times. The gene calls are TRBV4-1 and TRBJ1-5, with no clear D. This CDR3 region has 13 residues. Germline CDR1 MGHRA, CDR2 YSYEKL. V was shortened by 2 bases and J by 9 bases, with 11 bases between the two germline ends. CDR3 sequence: CASSQTTQGPQHF. The CDR3 DNA sequence: TGCGCCAGCAGCCAAACGACCCAAGGGCCCCAGCATTTT.

This clone occurred a few times. The rearrangement uses TRBV2 and TRBJ1-1; possible D gene TRBD1, 5 bases. CDR3 length: 12 amino acids. Germline CDR1 reads SNHLY; CDR2 reads FYNNEI. Deletions cut 6 bases from V and 3 bases from J, with 8 bases between. This chain's CDR3 is CASRGRYTEAFF. CDR3 DNA sequence: TGTGCCAGCAGGGGACGTTACACTGAAGCTTTCTTT.

The V call is TRBV5-6, the J call TRBJ2-5, with unresolved D. CDR3 length equals 11 residues. V was shortened by 2 bases and J by 2 bases, with 1 base between the two germline ends. CDR1 and CDR2 from the germline V gene are SGHDT and YYEEEE. The CDR3: CASSLQETQYF. The CDR3 DNA follows: TGTGCCAGCAGCTTACAAGAGACCCAGTACTTC.

This clone has more than one count but fewer than ten. The V gene is TRBV4-1, the J gene TRBJ2-3; 8 nucleotides align to TRBD1. V trimming: 2 bases; J trimming: 4 bases; junction bases outside the gene matches: 5. The V gene's germline CDR1 is MGHRA and CDR2 YSYEKL. This CDR3 region has 15 residues. The DNA for the CDR3 is TGCGCCAGCAGCCAATTCAGGGGGCGGGCAGATACGCAGTATTTT. Its translation: CASSQFRGRADTQYF.

This clone was picked up a small number of times. This chain uses TRBV30 with TRBJ1-1; TRBD1 is a possible D gene (6 bases). The germline CDR1 and CDR2 sequences are GTSNPN and SVGIG (reference sequence). The V end lost 0 bases, the J end lost 3 bases, and 8 bases lay between the germline ends. The CDR3 loop spans 13 amino acids. Written as DNA, the CDR3 is TGTGCCTGGAGTGTTGGGGGGCACACTGAAGCTTTCTTT. Protein: CAWSVGGHTEAFF.

The J gene is TRBJ1-1, the V gene TRBV25-1, with unresolved D. The V gene's germline CDR1 is MGHDK and CDR2 SYGVNS. V was trimmed by 7 bases and J by 6 bases, leaving 18 bases between them. The CDR3 extends over 14 amino acids. The CDR3 DNA reads as TGTGCCAGCATCCCCCAGGACGGGTTCCCTGAAGCTTTCTTT. Its translation: CASIPQDGFPEAFF.

This clone turned up a few times. The V and J genes are TRBV29-1 and TRBJ2-1, with 9 bases fitting TRBD1. Per the germline V gene, CDR1 is SQVTM and CDR2 is ANQGSEA. Losses at the gene ends were 7 bases for V and 7 bases for J; bases not matched to a gene: 8. The CDR3 totals 13 residues. The CDR3 DNA follows: TGCAGCGCCGACAGGGGGAAAAGGAATGAGCAGTTCTTC. Its protein is CSADRGKRNEQFF.

J is TRBJ2-1 and V is TRBV5-1, with D possibly matching TRBD1 (5 bases). Germline CDR1 is SGHRS and CDR2 is YFSETQ. V was trimmed by 4 bases and J by 0 bases, leaving 14 bases between them. CDR3 length: 16 residues. The CDR3 here is CASSPRQSNSYNEQFF. As DNA, the CDR3 is TGCGCCAGCAGCCCGCGACAGTCCAACTCCTACAATGAGCAGTTCTTC.

The J gene is TRBJ2-2, the V gene TRBV5-6, with D possibly being TRBD2 (6 bases). The CDR3 is made up of 15 amino acids. CDR1 is SGHDT and CDR2 is YYEEEE in the germline V gene. Trimming pared 2 bases from V and 5 bases from J, leaving 13 bases between. The CDR3 DNA is TGTGCCAGCAGCTTATCGACGGCGGGGACCGGGGAGCTGTTTTTT. As protein: CASSLSTAGTGELFF.

This chain connects TRBV7-9 to TRBJ2-5; D is perhaps TRBD2 (7 bases). Trimming pared 5 bases from V and 5 bases from J, leaving 24 bases between. The CDR3 is 17 amino acids. CDR1 and CDR2 from the germline V gene are SEHNR and FQNEAQ (reference sequence). Here the CDR3 reads CASSETPGGGLLETQYF. Written as DNA, the CDR3 is TGTGCCAGCAGCGAAACTCCGGGCGGGGGCTTGTTGGAGACCCAGTACTTC.

Only a few counts were recorded for this clone. CDR3 nucleotides: TGCGCCAGCAGCTTGGATCTAGGGGGCAACACTGAAGCTTTCTTT. Translation gives CASSLDLGGNTEAFF. This sequence joins TRBV5-1 and TRBJ1-1; 7 bases match TRBD1. The CDR3 has 15 residues. J lost 2 bases, V lost 0 bases, and 4 bases had no gene match. The germline V gene encodes CDR1 SGHRS and CDR2 YFSETQ.

V is TRBV5-4 and J is TRBJ2-7; D may be TRBD1 (5 bases). The germline V gene has CDR1 SGHNT and CDR2 YYREEE (reference sequence). The CDR3 has 13 residues. The V and J ends lost 0 bases and 6 bases respectively, with 10 bases between them. For the CDR3, the DNA is TGTGCCAGCAGCTTGGGGGGCAGTTCCGAGCAGTACTTC. Its protein is CASSLGGSSEQYF.

The rearrangement links TRBV30 to TRBJ2-1, with 7 positions matching TRBD1. There are 15 residues in the CDR3. Germline V gene sequence: CDR1 GTSNPN, CDR2 SVGIG (reference sequence). V gave up 7 bases and J gave up 8 bases; unmatched junction bases: 17. CDR3 DNA: TGTGCCTCAGTGGGTGAGGGGGCACGGTTTGATGAGCAGTTCTTC. This gives the protein CASVGEGARFDEQFF.

This clone was counted a single time. The V call is TRBV11-2, the J call TRBJ2-1; 8 bases align to TRBD2. The CDR3 runs 15 residues. V was pared by 2 bases and J by 7 bases, with 7 bases of the junction left unmatched. The germline CDR1 and CDR2 sequences are SGHAT and FQNNGV. CDR3 DNA sequence: TGTGCCAGCAGCTTATCCGGGGGGGCCATAAATGAGCAGTTCTTC. Its protein product is CASSLSGGAINEQFF.

The chain recombines TRBV5-4 with TRBJ1-6, with 8 bases fitting TRBD1. J was trimmed by 9 bases and V by 4 bases; bases with no gene match: 12. The CDR3 runs 16 residues. The germline gives CDR1 SGHNT, CDR2 YYREEE (reference sequence). The CDR3 sequence is CASSPTTGDLFSPLHF. The CDR3 bases are TGTGCCAGCAGCCCAACGACAGGGGATCTTTTTTCACCCCTCCACTTT.

This chain joins TRBV6-6 and TRBJ2-1; D is possibly TRBD2 (5 bases). Trimming stripped 0 bases from V and 8 bases from J, with 8 bases between. Looked up from germline, CDR1 is MNHNY and CDR2 is SVGAGI (reference sequence). The CDR3 length is 13 residues. The CDR3 is CASSYSASHEQFF. For the CDR3, the DNA is TGTGCCAGCAGTTACTCGGCTAGCCATGAGCAGTTCTTC.

The chain carries TRBV6-4 and TRBJ2-3; 9 nucleotides match TRBD2. CDR1 MRHNA and CDR2 SNTAGT come from the germline V gene. There are 15 residues in the CDR3. J lost 0 bases, V lost 5 bases, and 3 bases had no gene match. CDR3 bases: TGTGCCAGCAGTCTCCTAGCGGGGAGCACAGATACGCAGTATTTT. This gives the protein CASSLLAGSTDTQYF.